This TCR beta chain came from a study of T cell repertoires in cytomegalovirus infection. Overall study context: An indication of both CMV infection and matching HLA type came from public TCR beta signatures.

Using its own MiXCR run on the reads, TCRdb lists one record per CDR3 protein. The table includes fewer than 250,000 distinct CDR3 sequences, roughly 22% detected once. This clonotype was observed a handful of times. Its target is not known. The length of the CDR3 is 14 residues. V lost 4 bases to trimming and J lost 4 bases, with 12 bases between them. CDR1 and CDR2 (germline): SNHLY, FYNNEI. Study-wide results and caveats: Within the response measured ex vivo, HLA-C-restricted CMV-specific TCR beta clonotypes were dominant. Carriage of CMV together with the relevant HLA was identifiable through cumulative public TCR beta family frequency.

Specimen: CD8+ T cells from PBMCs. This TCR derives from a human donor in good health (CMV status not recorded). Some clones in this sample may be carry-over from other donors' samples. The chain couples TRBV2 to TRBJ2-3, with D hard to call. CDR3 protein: CASSAKPPPDTQYF. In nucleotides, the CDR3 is TGTGCCAGCAGTGCGAAACCGCCGCCAGATACGCAGTATTTT.